The 10 T cell receptor beta chains in this list originate from one sample, sequenced in a study of cytomegalovirus exposure and HLA in healthy donors. The PCR used 60 Vbeta and 13 Jbeta primers. Sequenced by immunoSEQ multiplex PCR; TCRdb stores in-frame clones only, minus some. The sample carries fewer than 250,000 clones, around 80% recorded once. Source material: PBMCs. All receptors derive from a man aged 18 to 30 in good health and CMV-seronegative.

V gene TRBV10-3 combines with J gene TRBJ1-1; TRBD1 might be the D (6 bases). The V gene's germline CDR1 is ENHRY and CDR2 SYGVKD. Deletions cut 9 bases from V and 10 bases from J, with 21 bases between. This CDR3 has 13 amino acids. DNA for the CDR3: TGTGCCATATCTGAAGGGCGGGGGGCGCGAGCTTTCTTT. Translation gives CAISEGRGARAFF.

CDR3 nucleotides: TGTGCCAGCAGCTTGGGACAGGGGGCGTTAGAGACCCAGTACTTC. Protein: CASSLGQGALETQYF. This sequence joins TRBV5-4 and TRBJ2-5; 10 positions agree with TRBD1. The V gene end was trimmed by 0 bases and the J gene end by 4 bases; junction bases not matched to a gene: 3. The CDR3 totals 15 residues. Germline CDR1 and CDR2: SGHNT and YYREEE (reference sequence). Supplemented by reference TRBV5-4 and TRBJ2-5, the full variable domain reads ETGVTQSPTHLIKTRGQQVTLRCSSQSGHNTVSWYQQALGQGPQFIFQYYREEENGRGNFPPRFSGLQFPNYSSELNVNALELDDSALYLCASSLGQGALETQYFGPGTRLLVL.

The chain joins TRBV6-1 to TRBJ2-1, with 10 bases fitting TRBD2. Losses at the gene ends were 4 bases for V and 0 bases for J; bases not matched to a gene: 6. CDR1 MNHNS and CDR2 SASEGT come from the germline V gene. There are 17 residues in the CDR3. The CDR3 nucleotides are TGTGCCAGCAGTGCGACCCGACTAGCGGGCTCCTACAATGAGCAGTTCTTC. Its protein product is CASSATRLAGSYNEQFF.

The chain uses TRBV30 and TRBJ1-1; D may be TRBD1 (6 bases). This CDR3 spans 16 amino acids. Trimming removed 0 bases at V and 1 base at J, with 15 bases between. Per the germline V gene, CDR1 is GTSNPN and CDR2 is SVGIG (reference sequence). The CDR3 DNA follows: TGTGCCTGGAGTGTGGGAGGGGGGGGGCGGAACACTGAAGCTTTCTTT. It specifies CAWSVGGGGRNTEAFF.

V gene TRBV7-6 combines with J gene TRBJ2-2, with 15 bases that match TRBD2. There are 18 residues in the CDR3. Germline lookup yields CDR1 SGHVS and CDR2 FNYEAQ. After removal of 5 bases from V and 3 bases from J, the junction contained 7 bases not matched to a gene. The CDR3 loop reads CASSGLAGGPGYTGELFF. The CDR3 bases are TGTGCCAGCAGCGGACTAGCGGGAGGGCCCGGATACACCGGGGAGCTGTTTTTT.

The gene calls are TRBV28 and TRBJ1-5; D gene ambiguous. The CDR3 extends over 14 amino acids. V dropped 5 bases and J dropped 2 bases, with 10 bases sitting between them. CDR1 and CDR2 from the germline V gene are MDHEN and SYDVKM. DNA for the CDR3: TGTGCCAGCAGTCGGTTGTCGGGCAATCAGCCCCAGCATTTT. Its protein is CASSRLSGNQPQHF. Combining the CDR3 with reference TRBV28 and TRBJ1-5 gives the whole variable domain DVKVTQSSRYLVKRTGEKVFLECVQDMDHENMFWYRQDPGLGLRLIYFSYDVKMKEKGDIPEGYSVSREKKERFSLILESASTNQTSMYLCASSRLSGNQPQHFGDGTRLSIL.

This clone has only one observation. CDR3 DNA: TGTGCCAGCAGTTCGCCCGGACAGGGATACTACGAGCAGTACTTC. This gives the protein CASSSPGQGYYEQYF. The chain uses TRBV28 and TRBJ2-7, with TRBD1 matching 8 bases. CDR3 length: 15 amino acids. CDR1 and CDR2 (germline): MDHEN, SYDVKM. J gave up 3 bases and V 4 bases, and 8 bases lay outside the gene matches.

The chain uses TRBV7-9 and TRBJ2-7, with a possible D match to TRBD2 (6 bases). CDR3 length: 14 amino acids. Trimming removed 5 bases at V and 4 bases at J, with 15 bases between. The germline CDR1 and CDR2 sequences are SEHNR and FQNEAQ (reference sequence). The CDR3 DNA sequence: TGTGCCAGCAGCGCGGGACTCGGGGGTTACGAGCAGTACTTC. Translating it yields CASSAGLGGYEQYF.

The chain couples TRBV14 to TRBJ1-2; 8 bases match TRBD1. The ends lost 4 bases at V and 8 bases at J; junction bases unmatched: 3. Germline V gene sequence: CDR1 SGHDN, CDR2 FVKESK. This CDR3 region has 12 residues. The CDR3 region has the DNA TGTGCCAGCAGCCGGACAGGGCTCGGCTACACCTTC. Translating it yields CASSRTGLGYTF.

On this clone itself: The sample holds other DNA sequences that translate to the same CDR3. This sequence joins TRBV7-9 and TRBJ2-5, with D unclear. Germline CDR1 reads SEHNR; CDR2 reads FQNEAQ (reference sequence). Trimming removed 1 base from V and 2 bases from J, with 5 bases in between. CDR3 length: 13 amino acids. The CDR3 is CASSLGQQETQYF. The CDR3 DNA follows: TGTGCCAGCAGCTTAGGTCAGCAAGAGACCCAGTACTTC.